The T cell receptor beta chain under discussion was sequenced for a study of T-cell memory formation after mild COVID-19. Employing constant-segment primers, 5'RACE generated TCR alpha and TCR beta cDNA libraries bearing sample barcodes and UMIs. TCRdb reprocessed the 5' RACE reads with MiXCR, giving one entry per CDR3 protein. The data hold 150,000 to 200,000 distinct CDR3 sequences, with roughly 10% observed a single time. This clonotype was counted at least ten times. Antigen specificity is unknown. Findings and limits, study-wide: Clones contracting across day 15 to 85 had a balanced CD4/CD8 profile; later expanding clones leaned CD4+.

V gave up 2 bases and J gave up 4 bases, with 8 bases separating them. The CDR3 totals 13 residues. Germline V gives CDR1 SEHNR, CDR2 FQNEAQ (reference sequence). The TCR was taken from a man younger than 35 who had mild COVID-19 (a few samples of this study predate the infection). Cell type and time point are not known. The rearrangement links TRBV7-9 to TRBJ1-2, with D unclear. Sequenced: PBMCs or a T cell subset sorted from them (not recorded which). The CDR3 reads CASSLLSPYGYTF. The CDR3 nucleotides read TGTGCCAGCAGCTTACTCAGCCCCTATGGCTACACCTTC. The whole variable domain, filled in from reference TRBV7-9 and TRBJ1-2, reads DTGVSQNPRHKITKRGQNVTFRCDPISEHNRLYWYRQTLGQGPEFLTYFQNEAQLEKSRLLSDRFSAERPKGSFSTLEIQRTEQGDSAMYLCASSLLSPYGYTFGSGTRLTVV.